This T cell receptor beta chain was identified during a study of T cell changes during pregnancy in multiple sclerosis. CDR3 size: 16 residues. Losses at the gene ends were 0 bases for V and 10 bases for J; bases not matched to a gene: 14. Germline V gene lookup returns CDR1 WNHNN and CDR2 SYGVQD (reference sequence). Clones were read by immunoSEQ multiplex PCR, and TCRdb kept only the in-frame ones, dropping some. Of approximately 48,000 clones in the sample, 80% to 95% are singletons; the top ten hold 0.35% to 0.5%. The source was CD4+ T cells from peripheral blood mononuclear cells, collected after pregnancy. This receptor was obtained from a female donor with multiple sclerosis, enrolled in a pregnancy study. The chain combines TRBV10-1 with TRBJ2-5, with 7 bases that match TRBD2. The CDR3 DNA sequence: TGCGCCAGCAGTGAGTCGATCGGGGAGGGATACGGGGTCCAGTACTTC. Its translation is CASSESIGEGYGVQYF.